The entry that follows covers one TCR beta chain sequence. The data were obtained in a study of blood T cell repertoires in COVID-19. The protocol was immunoSEQ multiplex PCR, while the TCRdb copy is restricted to in-frame clones and leaves out a portion. The sample contains about 100,000 clones, approximately 86% of which appear only once. The material sequenced was peripheral blood. The receptor was isolated from a human donor in a cohort sampled during active COVID-19.

CDR3 protein: CASRGGGTLTDTQYF. The CDR3 nucleotides are TGTGCCAGCAGGGGTGGCGGCACACTCACAGATACGCAGTATTTT. This chain uses TRBV4-2 with TRBJ2-3; D is ambiguous. CDR1 LGHNA and CDR2 YNFKEQ come from the germline V gene. Between the trimmed V and J ends, which lost 6 bases and 2 bases, there was a span of 15 bases. This CDR3 spans 15 amino acids.